This entry is about one T cell receptor beta chain. The antigen is not known. This specimen belongs to a study of shared clonotypes between healthy human individuals. Regarding the study as a whole: Roughly 5.3% of naive CD4 clonotypes were common to a few donors. Sampling was confined to blood; repertoires within tissues likely differ.

Positive CCR7 selection of CD45RO-negative cells yielded the naive CD8 cells, and terminally differentiated effector memory CD45RA+ cells were excluded. From germline, CDR1 is PRHDT and CDR2 FYEKMQ (reference sequence). V lost 5 bases to trimming and J lost 6 bases; unmatched junction nucleotides: 12. CDR3 length equals 16 residues. Measured with immunoSEQ multiplex PCR; TCRdb has only the in-frame clones, and not every one. The table lists 1.5 million to 2.5 million clones, less than 95% of them singletons. The origin of this receptor is a man aged 18 to 29 in good health. V gene TRBV13 combines with J gene TRBJ2-3, with TRBD2 matching over 9 bases. The material sequenced was naive CD8+ T cells sorted from blood. As DNA, the CDR3 is TGTGCCAGCAGCCAGTCGGGACTAGCCAGCGGGGATACGCAGTATTTT. Its translation is CASSQSGLASGDTQYF.